There are a few counts of the clone carrying this TCR beta chain. Its antigen is not identified. These data are taken from a study of vaccination and CD4 T cells after COVID-19. In the study overall: The makeup of the convalescents was six males and four females, two of them Hispanic. Post-vaccination specimens were collected at a median of about 68 days following dose two (range 14 to 241).

Sequence data for DNA of cultured CD4+ T cells were generated by the Oncomine TCR Beta short-read assay. The authors extracted genomic DNA from cultured CD4+ T cells. A single record per CDR3 protein comes from TCRdb applying MiXCR to the PCR reads. The table records about 6,300 distinct CDR3 sequences, around a third of them present only once. The treatment is: roughly nine-day PBMC culture with coronavirus spike peptide pools or control peptides (ViraFEST assay). Before the COVID-19 pandemic (2011-2018), CD4+ T cells were obtained from the unexposed donor. This clonotype originated in a human donor in good health. Material: CD4+ T cells from blood, cultured in vitro.

The CDR3: CSARDSGGSGYTF. The DNA for the CDR3 is TGCAGTGCTAGAGATTCAGGGGGCAGCGGCTACACCTTC. The chain links TRBV20-1 to TRBJ1-2; 8 bases match TRBD1. Trimming removed 0 bases from V and 8 bases from J; junction bases left unmatched: 5. The CDR3 consists of 13 residues. The V gene's germline CDR1 is DFQATT and CDR2 SNEGSKA (reference sequence).